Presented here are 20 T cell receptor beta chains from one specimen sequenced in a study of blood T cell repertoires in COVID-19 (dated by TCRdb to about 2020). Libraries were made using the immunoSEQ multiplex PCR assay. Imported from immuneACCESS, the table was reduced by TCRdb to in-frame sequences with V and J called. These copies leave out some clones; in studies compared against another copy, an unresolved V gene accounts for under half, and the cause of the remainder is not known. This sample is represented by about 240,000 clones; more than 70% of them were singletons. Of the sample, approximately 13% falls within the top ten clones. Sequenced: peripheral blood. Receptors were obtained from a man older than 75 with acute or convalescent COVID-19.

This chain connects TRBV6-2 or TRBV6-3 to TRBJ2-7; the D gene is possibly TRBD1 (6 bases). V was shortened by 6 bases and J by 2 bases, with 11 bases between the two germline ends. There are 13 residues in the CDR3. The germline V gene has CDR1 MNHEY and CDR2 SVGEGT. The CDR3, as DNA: TGTGCCAGCAGCCCTGGGGACACCTACGAGCAGTACTTC. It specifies CASSPGDTYEQYF.

CDR3 sequence reads: CASGTEEETQYF. In DNA form, the CDR3 reads TGTGCCAGCGGGACAGAAGAAGAGACCCAGTACTTC. The chain recombines TRBV6-5 with TRBJ2-5; TRBD1 matches 7 bases. V trimming: 8 bases; J trimming: 3 bases; junction bases outside the gene matches: 3. Germline V gives CDR1 MNHEY, CDR2 SVGAGI. This CDR3 region has 12 residues.

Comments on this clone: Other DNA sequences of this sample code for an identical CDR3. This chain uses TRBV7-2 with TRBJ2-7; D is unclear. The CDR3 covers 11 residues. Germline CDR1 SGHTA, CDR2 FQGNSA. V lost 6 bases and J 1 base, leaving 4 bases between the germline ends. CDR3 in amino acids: CASSPSYEQYF. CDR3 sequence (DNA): TGTGCCAGCAGTCCATCCTACGAGCAGTACTTC.

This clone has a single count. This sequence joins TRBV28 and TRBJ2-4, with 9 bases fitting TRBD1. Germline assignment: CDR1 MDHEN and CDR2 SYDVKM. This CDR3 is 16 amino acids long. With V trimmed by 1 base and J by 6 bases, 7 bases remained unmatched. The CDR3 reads CASSLSGQGRTNIQYF. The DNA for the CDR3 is TGTGCCAGCAGTTTATCTGGACAGGGGCGCACAAACATTCAGTACTTC.

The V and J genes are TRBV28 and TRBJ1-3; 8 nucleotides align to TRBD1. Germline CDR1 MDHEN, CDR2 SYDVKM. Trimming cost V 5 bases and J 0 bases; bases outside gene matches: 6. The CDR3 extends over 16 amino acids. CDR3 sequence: CASSPGQGRSGNTIYF. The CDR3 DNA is TGTGCCAGCAGTCCCGGACAGGGCCGCTCTGGAAACACCATATATTTT.

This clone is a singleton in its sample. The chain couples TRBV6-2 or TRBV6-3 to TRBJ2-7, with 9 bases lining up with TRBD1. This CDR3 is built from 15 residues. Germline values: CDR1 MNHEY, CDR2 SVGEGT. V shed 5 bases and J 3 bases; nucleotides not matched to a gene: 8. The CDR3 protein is CASSVVGQGHYEQYF. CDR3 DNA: TGTGCCAGCAGTGTGGTAGGACAGGGGCACTACGAGCAGTACTTC.

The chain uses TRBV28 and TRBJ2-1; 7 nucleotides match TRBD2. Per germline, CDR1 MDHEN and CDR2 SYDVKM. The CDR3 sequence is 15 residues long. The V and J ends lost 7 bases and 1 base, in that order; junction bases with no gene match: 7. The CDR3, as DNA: TGTGCCAGCACTCTTGGGGGACTATCCTACAATGAGCAGTTCTTC. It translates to CASTLGGLSYNEQFF.

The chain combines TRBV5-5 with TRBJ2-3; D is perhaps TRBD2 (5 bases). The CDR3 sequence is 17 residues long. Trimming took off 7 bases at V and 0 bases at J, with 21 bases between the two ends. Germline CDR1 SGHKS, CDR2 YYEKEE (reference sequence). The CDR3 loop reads CASAPIPGGPSTDTQYF. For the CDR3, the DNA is TGTGCCAGCGCCCCCATCCCGGGCGGGCCCAGCACAGATACGCAGTATTTT.

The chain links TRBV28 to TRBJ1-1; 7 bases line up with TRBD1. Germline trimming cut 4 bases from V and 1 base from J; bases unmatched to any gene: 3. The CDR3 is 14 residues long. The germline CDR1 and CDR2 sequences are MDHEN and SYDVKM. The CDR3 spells CASSSNRGNTEAFF. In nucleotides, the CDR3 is TGTGCCAGCAGTTCCAACAGGGGGAACACTGAAGCTTTCTTT.

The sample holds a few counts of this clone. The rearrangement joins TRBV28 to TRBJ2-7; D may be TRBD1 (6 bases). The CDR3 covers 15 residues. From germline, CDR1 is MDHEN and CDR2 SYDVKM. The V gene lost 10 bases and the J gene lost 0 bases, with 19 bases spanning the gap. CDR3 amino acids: CATEGGRGSSYEQYF. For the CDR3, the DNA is TGTGCCACCGAGGGCGGCAGGGGCTCCTCCTACGAGCAGTACTTC.

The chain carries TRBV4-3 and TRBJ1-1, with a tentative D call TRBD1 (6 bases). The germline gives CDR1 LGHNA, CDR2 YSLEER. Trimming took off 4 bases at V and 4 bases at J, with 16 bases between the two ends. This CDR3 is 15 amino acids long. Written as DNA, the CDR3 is TGCGCCAGCAGCCGGCGGGGGCGAGGAGGCACTGAAGCTTTCTTT. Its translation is CASSRRGRGGTEAFF.

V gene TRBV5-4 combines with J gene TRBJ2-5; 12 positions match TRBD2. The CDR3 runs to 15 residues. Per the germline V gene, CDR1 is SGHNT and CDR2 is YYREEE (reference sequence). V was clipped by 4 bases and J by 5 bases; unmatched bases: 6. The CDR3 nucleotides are TGTGCCAGCAGCCCTGGGACTAGCGGGTGGGAGACCCAGTACTTC. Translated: CASSPGTSGWETQYF.

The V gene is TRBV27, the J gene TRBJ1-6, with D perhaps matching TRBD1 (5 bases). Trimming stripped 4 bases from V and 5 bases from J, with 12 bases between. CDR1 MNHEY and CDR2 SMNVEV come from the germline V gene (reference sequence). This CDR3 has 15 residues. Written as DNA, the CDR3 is TGTGCCAGCAGTTCGCCTTGGGGCGATAATTCACCCCTCCACTTT. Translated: CASSSPWGDNSPLHF.

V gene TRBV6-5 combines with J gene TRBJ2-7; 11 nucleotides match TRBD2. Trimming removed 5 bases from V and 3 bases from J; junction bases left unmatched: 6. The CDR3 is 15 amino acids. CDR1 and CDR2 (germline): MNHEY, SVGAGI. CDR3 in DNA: TGTGCCAGCAGTCTACCGGGACTAGCGGTCTACGAGCAGTACTTC. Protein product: CASSLPGLAVYEQYF.

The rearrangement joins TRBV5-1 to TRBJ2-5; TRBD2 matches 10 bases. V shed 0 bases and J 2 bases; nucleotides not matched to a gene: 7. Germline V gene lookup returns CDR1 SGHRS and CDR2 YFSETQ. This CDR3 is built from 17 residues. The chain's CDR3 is CASSLGGSAGGQETQYF. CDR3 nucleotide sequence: TGCGCCAGCAGCTTGGGCGGATCAGCGGGGGGGCAAGAGACCCAGTACTTC.

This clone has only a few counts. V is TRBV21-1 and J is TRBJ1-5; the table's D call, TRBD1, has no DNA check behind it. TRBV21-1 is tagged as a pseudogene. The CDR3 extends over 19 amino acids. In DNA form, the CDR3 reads TGTGCCAGCAGCATTTCATACTCCGGGACAGGGGGCTGCAATCAGCCCCAGCATTTT. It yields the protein CASSISYSGTGGCNQPQHF.

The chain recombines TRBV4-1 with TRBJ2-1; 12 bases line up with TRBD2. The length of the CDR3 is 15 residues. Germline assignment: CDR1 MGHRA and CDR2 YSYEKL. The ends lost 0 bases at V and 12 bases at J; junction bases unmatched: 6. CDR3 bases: TGCGCCAGCAGCCAAGAAGGGGCTAGCGGGAGGGGGCAGTTCTTC. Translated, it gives CASSQEGASGRGQFF.

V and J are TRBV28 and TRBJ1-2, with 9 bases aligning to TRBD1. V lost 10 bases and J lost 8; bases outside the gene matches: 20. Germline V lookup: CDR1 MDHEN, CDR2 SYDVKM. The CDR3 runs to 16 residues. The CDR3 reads CATPGERNRGLRGYTF. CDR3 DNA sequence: TGTGCCACCCCAGGAGAGAGAAACAGGGGGCTGAGGGGCTACACCTTC.

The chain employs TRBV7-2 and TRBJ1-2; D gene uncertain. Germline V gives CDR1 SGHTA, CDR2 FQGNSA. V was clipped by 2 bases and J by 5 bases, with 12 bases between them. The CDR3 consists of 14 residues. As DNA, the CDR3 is TGTGCCAGCAGCTTACCCCGCAGGATTTATGGCTACACCTTC. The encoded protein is CASSLPRRIYGYTF.

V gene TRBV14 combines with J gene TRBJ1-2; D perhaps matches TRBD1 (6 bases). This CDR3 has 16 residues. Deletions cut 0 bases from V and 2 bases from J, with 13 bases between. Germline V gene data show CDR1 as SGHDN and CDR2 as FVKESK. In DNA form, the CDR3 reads TGTGCCAGCAGCCAAGATCGGGGACACCCGAACTATGGCTACACCTTC. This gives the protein CASSQDRGHPNYGYTF. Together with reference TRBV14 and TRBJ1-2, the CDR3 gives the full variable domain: EAGVTQFPSHSVIEKGQTVTLRCDPISGHDNLYWYRRVMGKEIKFLLHFVKESKQDESGMPNNRFLAERTGGTYSTLKVQPAELEDSGVYFCASSQDRGHPNYGYTFGSGTRLTVV.